The rows below give T cell receptor beta chains drawn from one sample of a study of blood T cells in healthy people across ages. MiXCR, run by TCRdb on the 5' RACE reads, gives a single entry per CDR3 protein. The repertoire holds hundreds of thousands of distinct CDR3 sequences, with about 51% as singletons. Input material: blood. These receptors originate from a woman aged 80 or over in good health. Each CDR3 is given with its conserved first and last residue. The D gene is left open where the match is weak. The size entry is marked missing in some rows and otherwise reads once, few, many or a size class.

j_gene: TRBJ2-2
abundance: -
v_gene: TRBV4-1
d_gene: -
CDR3nt: TGCGCCAGCAGCCAAGAATCTGGGGAGAACACCGGGGAGCTGTTTTTT
CDR3aa: CASSQESGENTGELFF

j_gene: TRBJ2-3
abundance: -
v_gene: TRBV2
d_gene: -
CDR3nt: TGTGCCAGCAGTGAACCGGGCTCGTCGAGGTATTTT
CDR3aa: CASSEPGSSRYF

j_gene: TRBJ1-6
abundance: few
v_gene: TRBV3-1
d_gene: -
CDR3nt: TGTGCCAGCAGCCAATCTTACAGGGCCTCACCCCTCCACTTT
CDR3aa: CASSQSYRASPLHF

j_gene: TRBJ2-1
abundance: many
v_gene: TRBV5-1
d_gene: -
CDR3nt: TGTGCCAGCAGCTTACTAGGGAATGAGCAGTTCTTC
CDR3aa: CASSLLGNEQFF

j_gene: TRBJ1-2
abundance: -
v_gene: TRBV5-5
d_gene: -
CDR3nt: TGTGCCAGCAGCTCGTTACCTGACAGCTTCTATGGCTACACCTTC
CDR3aa: CASSSLPDSFYGYTF

j_gene: TRBJ1-5
abundance: -
v_gene: TRBV6-5
d_gene: -
CDR3nt: TGTGCCGGCAGTGACAACCCCGGTCAGCCCCAGCATTTT
CDR3aa: CAGSDNPGQPQHF

j_gene: TRBJ2-1
abundance: many
v_gene: TRBV29-1
d_gene: TRBD2
CDR3nt: TGCAGCGTTGGAGCGGGAGAGGTTAATGAGCAGTTCTTC
CDR3aa: CSVGAGEVNEQFF

j_gene: TRBJ2-7
abundance: many
v_gene: TRBV4-1
d_gene: -
CDR3nt: TGCGCCAGCAGCCAAGATTTGGGCTACGAGCAGTACTTC
CDR3aa: CASSQDLGYEQYF

j_gene: TRBJ2-1
abundance: many
v_gene: TRBV28
d_gene: TRBD2
CDR3nt: TGTGCCAGCAGCCCCTCCTCTAGCGGGAGGTTGTATGAGCAGTTCTTC
CDR3aa: CASSPSSSGRLYEQFF

j_gene: TRBJ2-1
abundance: -
v_gene: TRBV20-1
d_gene: -
CDR3nt: TGCAGTGCTAAGGGCAGGGGAGGCGATGAGCAGTTCTTC
CDR3aa: CSAKGRGGDEQFF

j_gene: TRBJ2-1
abundance: few
v_gene: TRBV28
d_gene: TRBD2
CDR3nt: TGTGCCGGCACTCGAAGCGGGGGCCCGTCCCATGAGCAGTTCTTC
CDR3aa: CAGTRSGGPSHEQFF

j_gene: TRBJ2-1
abundance: many
v_gene: TRBV20-1
d_gene: TRBD2
CDR3nt: TGCAGTGCTAGAGACGGGAGGGCGAATGAGCAGTTCTTC
CDR3aa: CSARDGRANEQFF

j_gene: TRBJ1-2
abundance: -
v_gene: TRBV3-1
d_gene: -
CDR3nt: TGTGCCGGCAGCCAAGGCCAATGGGACATAGCTGGCTACACCTTC
CDR3aa: CAGSQGQWDIAGYTF

j_gene: TRBJ2-7
abundance: -
v_gene: TRBV7-2
d_gene: TRBD2
CDR3nt: TGTGCCAGCAGCTGGGTTTGGACTAGCGGGAGCTCCTACAATGAGCAGTACTTC
CDR3aa: CASSWVWTSGSSYNEQYF

j_gene: TRBJ2-3
abundance: few
v_gene: TRBV5-1
d_gene: -
CDR3nt: TGCGCCAGCATTCTGCCTGGGGGAGATACGCAGTATTTT
CDR3aa: CASILPGGDTQYF

j_gene: TRBJ2-1
abundance: -
v_gene: TRBV4-3
d_gene: -
CDR3nt: TGCGCCAGCAGCCAAGATAGATGGGGGGTTCAGTTCTTC
CDR3aa: CASSQDRWGVQFF

j_gene: TRBJ2-7
abundance: many
v_gene: TRBV15
d_gene: -
CDR3nt: TGTGCCACCAGCAGAGATTTGGCGACAGCTTCGGCCTACGAGCAGTACTTC
CDR3aa: CATSRDLATASAYEQYF

j_gene: TRBJ2-2
abundance: few
v_gene: TRBV11-2
d_gene: -
CDR3nt: TGTGCCAGCACTAGACAGAGCACCGGGGAGCTGTTTTTT
CDR3aa: CASTRQSTGELFF

j_gene: TRBJ2-1
abundance: many
v_gene: TRBV12-3/TRBV12-4
d_gene: -
CDR3nt: TGTGCCAGCAAGTTAGGCCTACTCGGCGGGTCCTACAATGAGCAGTTCTTC
CDR3aa: CASKLGLLGGSYNEQFF

j_gene: TRBJ2-4
abundance: -
v_gene: TRBV7-9
d_gene: TRBD2
CDR3nt: TGTGCCTGCAGCATGACTAGCGGGCTAGCCAAAAACATTCAGTACTTC
CDR3aa: CACSMTSGLAKNIQYF

j_gene: TRBJ1-5
abundance: -
v_gene: TRBV20-1
d_gene: -
CDR3nt: TGCAGTGCGGGCGGGAGAAATAGCAATCAGCCCCAGCATTTT
CDR3aa: CSAGGRNSNQPQHF

j_gene: TRBJ1-2
abundance: -
v_gene: TRBV27
d_gene: -
CDR3nt: TGTGCCAGCAGTCTAACAAAGAACTATGGCTACACCTTC
CDR3aa: CASSLTKNYGYTF

j_gene: TRBJ2-7
abundance: -
v_gene: TRBV20-1
d_gene: -
CDR3nt: TGCAGTGCGGAGGGGGGGACGACCTACGAGCAGTACTTC
CDR3aa: CSAEGGTTYEQYF

j_gene: TRBJ1-5
abundance: once
v_gene: TRBV2
d_gene: TRBD1
CDR3nt: TGTGCCAACAGTACAACAGGGGATCAGCCCCAGCATTTT
CDR3aa: CANSTTGDQPQHF

j_gene: TRBJ2-5
abundance: many
v_gene: TRBV7-8
d_gene: -
CDR3nt: TGTGCCAGCAGCTTTGTGGAGAATCAAGAGACCCAGTACTTC
CDR3aa: CASSFVENQETQYF

j_gene: TRBJ2-4
abundance: -
v_gene: TRBV27
d_gene: -
CDR3nt: TGTGCCAGCAGTTTATCCGGGGTGGGGGCCAAAAACATTCAGTACTTC
CDR3aa: CASSLSGVGAKNIQYF

j_gene: TRBJ2-7
abundance: -
v_gene: TRBV7-2
d_gene: TRBD2
CDR3nt: TGTGCCAGCAGCTTAGTGGTGGGGGTAGCGGGAGGCGAGCAGTACTTC
CDR3aa: CASSLVVGVAGGEQYF

j_gene: TRBJ2-7
abundance: many
v_gene: TRBV18
d_gene: -
CDR3nt: TGTGCCAGCTCACAAACTATTGGAGGAGCGCCCTTCTACGAGCAGTACTTC
CDR3aa: CASSQTIGGAPFYEQYF

j_gene: TRBJ2-3
abundance: -
v_gene: TRBV7-2
d_gene: TRBD2
CDR3nt: TGTGCCAGCAGTCGAACACTAGCGGCTAGCACAGATACGCAGTATTTT
CDR3aa: CASSRTLAASTDTQYF

j_gene: TRBJ1-2
abundance: -
v_gene: TRBV6-6
d_gene: TRBD1
CDR3nt: TGTGCCAGCAGTTACGGGGACAGGACTAATGGCTACACCTTC
CDR3aa: CASSYGDRTNGYTF

j_gene: TRBJ2-2
abundance: few
v_gene: TRBV4-2
d_gene: TRBD2
CDR3nt: TGTGCCAGCAGCCCGCGGGGGTACACCGGGGAGCTGTTTTTT
CDR3aa: CASSPRGYTGELFF

j_gene: TRBJ2-3
abundance: many
v_gene: TRBV5-1
d_gene: -
CDR3nt: TGCGCCAGCAGTCCCGACTCGGGGGCAGATACGCAGTATTTT
CDR3aa: CASSPDSGADTQYF

j_gene: TRBJ2-1
abundance: once
v_gene: TRBV12-3/TRBV12-4
d_gene: -
CDR3nt: TGTGCCAGCAGTGTATGGGCGGGTCCCTACGAGCAGTTCTTC
CDR3aa: CASSVWAGPYEQFF

j_gene: TRBJ1-1
abundance: few
v_gene: TRBV28
d_gene: -
CDR3nt: TGTGCCAGCAGCGGGGCAGGGCGGGGGAACACTGAAGCTTTCTTT
CDR3aa: CASSGAGRGNTEAFF

j_gene: TRBJ2-1
abundance: -
v_gene: TRBV2
d_gene: -
CDR3nt: TGTGCCAGCAGTGAAATGGGGGCCGTCTACAATGAGCAGTTCTTC
CDR3aa: CASSEMGAVYNEQFF

j_gene: TRBJ1-4
abundance: few
v_gene: TRBV9
d_gene: -
CDR3nt: TGTGCCAGCAGCGTACCCGGAAGTAATGAAAAACTGTTTTTT
CDR3aa: CASSVPGSNEKLFF

j_gene: TRBJ2-6
abundance: few
v_gene: TRBV3-1
d_gene: TRBD1
CDR3nt: TGTGCCAGCAGCTCCAGGGACAGAGGAATCTCTGGGGCCAACGTCCTGACTTTC
CDR3aa: CASSSRDRGISGANVLTF

j_gene: TRBJ2-1
abundance: -
v_gene: TRBV6-2/TRBV6-3
d_gene: TRBD2
CDR3nt: TGTGCCAGCAGTCCGCATAAAGCGGGGGTTGTTGAGCAGTTCTTC
CDR3aa: CASSPHKAGVVEQFF

j_gene: TRBJ2-3
abundance: -
v_gene: TRBV5-5
d_gene: -
CDR3nt: TGTGCCAGCAGCCAAGACGGTGGGGGCACAGATACGCAGTATTTT
CDR3aa: CASSQDGGGTDTQYF

j_gene: TRBJ2-5
abundance: many
v_gene: TRBV29-1
d_gene: TRBD2
CDR3nt: TGCAGCGTCAAGCGGACTAGCGATCCACAGGAGACCCAGTACTTC
CDR3aa: CSVKRTSDPQETQYF

j_gene: TRBJ2-5
abundance: -
v_gene: TRBV4-2
d_gene: -
CDR3nt: TGTGCCAGCAGCCAAGAGGTGGGGGACAACTACAATGAGCAGTACTTC
CDR3aa: CASSQEVGDNYNEQYF

j_gene: TRBJ2-3
abundance: -
v_gene: TRBV7-2
d_gene: -
CDR3nt: TGTGCCAGCAGCCCTAGCAGAGGGCGTTCCACAGATACGCAGTATTTT
CDR3aa: CASSPSRGRSTDTQYF

j_gene: TRBJ1-1
abundance: -
v_gene: TRBV7-3
d_gene: -
CDR3nt: TGTGCCAGCAGCATTCTAGTAGGGACTGAAGCTTTCTTT
CDR3aa: CASSILVGTEAFF

j_gene: TRBJ1-2
abundance: few
v_gene: TRBV6-6
d_gene: -
CDR3nt: TGTGCCGGCAGAAGAGGGGAACTCCGGCTCTATGGCTACACCTTC
CDR3aa: CAGRRGELRLYGYTF

j_gene: TRBJ2-4
abundance: once
v_gene: TRBV12-3/TRBV12-4
d_gene: TRBD2
CDR3nt: TGTGCCAGCAGTTTAAGCCAAGCCTCGACGGATCTAGCGGGAGGCAAAAACATTCAGTACTTC
CDR3aa: CASSLSQASTDLAGGKNIQYF

j_gene: TRBJ2-7
abundance: -
v_gene: TRBV4-3
d_gene: TRBD2
CDR3nt: TGCGCCAGCAGCCAACCTAGGACGGGAGGCCATCGTAGCGAGCAGTACTTC
CDR3aa: CASSQPRTGGHRSEQYF

j_gene: TRBJ2-1
abundance: many
v_gene: TRBV12-3/TRBV12-4
d_gene: TRBD2
CDR3nt: TGTGCCAGTGGGAGCGGGGGGCCCTACAATGAGCAGTTCTTC
CDR3aa: CASGSGGPYNEQFF